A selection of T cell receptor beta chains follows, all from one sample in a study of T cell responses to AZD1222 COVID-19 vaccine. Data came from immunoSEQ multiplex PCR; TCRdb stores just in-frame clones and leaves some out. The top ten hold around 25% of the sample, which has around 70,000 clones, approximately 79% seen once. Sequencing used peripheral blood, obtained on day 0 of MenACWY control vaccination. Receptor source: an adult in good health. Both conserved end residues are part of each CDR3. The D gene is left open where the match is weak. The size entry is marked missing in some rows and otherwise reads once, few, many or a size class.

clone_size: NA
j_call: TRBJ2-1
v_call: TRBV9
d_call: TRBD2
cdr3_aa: CASSVEASGRGSYNEQFF
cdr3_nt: TGTGCCAGCAGCGTAGAGGCTAGCGGGAGGGGGTCCTACAATGAGCAGTTCTTC

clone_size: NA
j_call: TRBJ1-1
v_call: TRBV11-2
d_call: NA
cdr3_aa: CASSLRRATEAFF
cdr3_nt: TGTGCCAGCAGCCTCCGGAGGGCCACTGAAGCTTTCTTT

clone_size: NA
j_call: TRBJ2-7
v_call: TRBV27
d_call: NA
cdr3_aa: CASSFAGTSGNYEQYF
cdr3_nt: TGTGCCAGCAGTTTCGCCGGGACCTCTGGGAACTACGAGCAGTACTTC

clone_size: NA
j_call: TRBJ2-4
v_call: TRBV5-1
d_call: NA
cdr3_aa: CASSLGWRGPQNIQYF
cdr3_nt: TGCGCCAGCAGCTTGGGGTGGCGGGGGCCTCAAAACATTCAGTACTTC

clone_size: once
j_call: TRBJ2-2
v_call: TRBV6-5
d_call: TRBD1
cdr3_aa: CASRDWDRRPGELFF
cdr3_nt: TGTGCCAGCAGGGACTGGGACAGGAGGCCCGGGGAGCTGTTTTTT

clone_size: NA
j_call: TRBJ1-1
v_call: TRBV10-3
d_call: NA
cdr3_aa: CAISPVMNTEAFF
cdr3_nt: TGTGCCATCAGTCCGGTGATGAACACTGAAGCTTTCTTT

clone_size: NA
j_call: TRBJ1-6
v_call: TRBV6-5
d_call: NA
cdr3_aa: CATRQNLNSPLHF
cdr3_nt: TGTGCCACCCGACAGAACCTAAATTCACCCCTCCACTTT

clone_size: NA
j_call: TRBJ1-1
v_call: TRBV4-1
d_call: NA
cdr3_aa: CASSPMGAGSNTEAFF
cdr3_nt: TGCGCCAGCAGCCCCATGGGGGCAGGATCGAACACTGAAGCTTTCTTT

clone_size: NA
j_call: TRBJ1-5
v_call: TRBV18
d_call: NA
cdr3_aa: CASSYTGGNQPQHF
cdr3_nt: TGTGCCAGCTCATACACGGGGGGCAATCAGCCCCAGCATTTT

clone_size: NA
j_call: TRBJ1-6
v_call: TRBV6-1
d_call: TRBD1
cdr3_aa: CASSEGTGGWNSPLHF
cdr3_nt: TGTGCCAGCAGTGAAGGCACAGGGGGTTGGAATTCACCCCTCCACTTT

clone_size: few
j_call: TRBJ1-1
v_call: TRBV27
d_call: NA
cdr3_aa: CASSFGQGQPRTEAFF
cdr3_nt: TGTGCCAGCAGTTTTGGACAAGGACAGCCAAGAACTGAAGCTTTCTTT

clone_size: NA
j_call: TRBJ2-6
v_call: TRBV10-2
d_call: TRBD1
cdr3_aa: CASAGGQGPFNVLTF
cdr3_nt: TGCGCCAGCGCTGGAGGACAGGGCCCCTTTAACGTCCTGACTTTC

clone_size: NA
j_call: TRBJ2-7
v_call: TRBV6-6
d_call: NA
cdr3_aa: CASSYNPSSYEQYF
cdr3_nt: TGTGCCAGCAGTTACAATCCGAGCTCCTACGAGCAGTACTTC

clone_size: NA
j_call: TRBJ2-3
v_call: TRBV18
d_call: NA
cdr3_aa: CASSPYEDTQYF
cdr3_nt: TGTGCCAGCTCCCCTTACGAAGATACGCAGTATTTT

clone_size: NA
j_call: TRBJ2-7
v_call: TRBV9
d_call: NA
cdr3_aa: CASSVASGPSEGEQYF
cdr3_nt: TGTGCCAGCAGCGTAGCTTCCGGGCCCTCCGAGGGAGAGCAGTACTTC

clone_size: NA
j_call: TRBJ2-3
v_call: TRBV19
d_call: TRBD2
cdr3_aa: CASSILTSGGTDTQYF
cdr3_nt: TGTGCCAGTAGTATCCTGACTAGCGGGGGCACAGATACGCAGTATTTT

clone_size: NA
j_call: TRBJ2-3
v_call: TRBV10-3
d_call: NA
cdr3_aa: CATLGQSTDTQYF
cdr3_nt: TGTGCCACCTTAGGTCAAAGCACAGATACGCAGTATTTT

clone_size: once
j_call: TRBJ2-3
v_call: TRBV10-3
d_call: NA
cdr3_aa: CAISESGSFTDTQYF
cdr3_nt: TGTGCCATCAGTGAGTCCGGCAGCTTCACAGATACGCAGTATTTT

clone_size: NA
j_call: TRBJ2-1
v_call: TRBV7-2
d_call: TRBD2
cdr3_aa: CASSLPGLPYNEQFF
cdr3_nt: TGTGCCAGCAGCTTACCGGGACTACCCTACAATGAGCAGTTCTTC

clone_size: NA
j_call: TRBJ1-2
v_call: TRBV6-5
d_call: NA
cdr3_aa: CASRTGPLRYDGYTF
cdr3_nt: TGTGCCAGCAGGACCGGACCCCTACGTTATGACGGCTACACCTTC

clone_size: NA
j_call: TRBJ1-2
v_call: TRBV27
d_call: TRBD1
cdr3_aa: CASSFYAGTGEDPYGYTF
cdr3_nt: TGTGCCAGCAGTTTTTACGCCGGGACAGGGGAGGATCCTTATGGCTACACCTTC

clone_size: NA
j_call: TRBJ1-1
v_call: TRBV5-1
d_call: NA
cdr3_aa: CASSLLPGGGMNTEAFF
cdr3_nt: TGCGCCAGCAGCTTGCTTCCGGGCGGGGGTATGAACACTGAAGCTTTCTTT

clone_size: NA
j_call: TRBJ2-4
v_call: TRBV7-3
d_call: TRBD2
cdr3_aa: CASSPGPGLAGGLGNIQYF
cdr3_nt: TGTGCCAGCAGCCCGGGGCCGGGACTAGCGGGAGGTTTAGGGAACATTCAGTACTTC

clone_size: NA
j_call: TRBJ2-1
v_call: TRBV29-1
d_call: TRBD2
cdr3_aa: CSAQKGLAGGPHNEQFF
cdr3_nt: TGCAGCGCCCAAAAGGGACTAGCGGGAGGGCCGCACAATGAGCAGTTCTTC

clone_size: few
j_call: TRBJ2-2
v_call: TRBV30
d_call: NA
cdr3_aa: CAWSGREAGELFF
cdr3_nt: TGTGCCTGGAGTGGCAGGGAGGCCGGGGAGCTGTTTTTT

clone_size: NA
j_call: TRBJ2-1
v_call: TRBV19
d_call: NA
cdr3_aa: CASSIRGGLYNEQFF
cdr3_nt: TGTGCCAGTAGTATTAGAGGAGGGCTGTACAATGAGCAGTTCTTC

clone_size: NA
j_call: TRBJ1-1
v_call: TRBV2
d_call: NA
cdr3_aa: CATHPTLNTEAFF
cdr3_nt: TGTGCCACCCACCCCACATTGAACACTGAAGCTTTCTTT

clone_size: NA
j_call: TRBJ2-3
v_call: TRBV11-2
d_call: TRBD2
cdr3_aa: CASSRRGDPVTDTQYF
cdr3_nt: TGTGCCAGTTCCCGGCGGGGGGACCCGGTCACAGATACGCAGTATTTT

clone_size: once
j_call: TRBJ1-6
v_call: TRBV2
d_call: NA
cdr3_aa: CASREGVSPLHF
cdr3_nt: TGTGCCAGCAGGGAGGGAGTGTCACCCCTCCACTTT

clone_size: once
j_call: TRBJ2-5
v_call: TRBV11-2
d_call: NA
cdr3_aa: CASSSTGTPQETQYF
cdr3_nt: TGTGCCAGCAGCTCTACCGGGACTCCTCAAGAGACCCAGTACTTC

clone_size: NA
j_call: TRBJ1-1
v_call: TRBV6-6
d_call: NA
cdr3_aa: CASTEPGTEAFF
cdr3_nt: TGTGCCAGTACAGAGCCGGGGACTGAAGCTTTCTTT

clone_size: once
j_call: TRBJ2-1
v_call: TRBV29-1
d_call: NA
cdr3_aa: CSAREGDSEQFF
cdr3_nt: TGCAGCGCCCGCGAGGGGGATAGTGAGCAGTTCTTC

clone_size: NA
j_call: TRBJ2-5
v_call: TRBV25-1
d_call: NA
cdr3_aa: CASSEYRGQETQYF
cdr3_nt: TGTGCCAGCAGTGAATATCGCGGCCAAGAGACCCAGTACTTC

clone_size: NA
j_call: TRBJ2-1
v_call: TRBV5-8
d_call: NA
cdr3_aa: CASSPGAWTSGSYNEQFF
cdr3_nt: TGTGCCAGCAGCCCGGGAGCCTGGACATCGGGCTCCTACAATGAGCAGTTCTTC

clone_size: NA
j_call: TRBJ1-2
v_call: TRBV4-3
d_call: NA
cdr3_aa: CASRSHNGANYGYTF
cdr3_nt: TGCGCCAGCAGATCCCATAACGGGGCTAACTATGGCTACACCTTC

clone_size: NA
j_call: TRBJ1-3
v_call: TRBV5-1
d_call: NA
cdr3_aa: CASSSGPGPRAGNTIYF
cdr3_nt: TGCGCCAGCAGCTCCGGTCCGGGACCCCGGGCTGGAAACACCATATATTTT

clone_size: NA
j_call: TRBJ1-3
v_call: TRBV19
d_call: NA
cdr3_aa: CASSQISSGNTIYF
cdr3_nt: TGTGCCAGTAGTCAAATTAGCTCTGGAAACACCATATATTTT

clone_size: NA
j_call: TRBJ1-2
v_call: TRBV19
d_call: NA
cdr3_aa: CASSKEGGRSGYTF
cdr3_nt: TGTGCCAGTAGTAAGGAAGGGGGAAGAAGTGGCTACACCTTC

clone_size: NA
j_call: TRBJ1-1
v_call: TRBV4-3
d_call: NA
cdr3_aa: CASSQEGSMAEAFF
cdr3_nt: TGCGCCAGCAGCCAAGAGGGGAGTATGGCTGAAGCTTTCTTT

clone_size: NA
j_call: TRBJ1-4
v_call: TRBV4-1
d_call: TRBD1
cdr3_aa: CASSQGRGTENEKLFF
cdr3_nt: TGCGCCAGCAGCCAAGGGAGGGGGACAGAGAATGAAAAACTGTTTTTT

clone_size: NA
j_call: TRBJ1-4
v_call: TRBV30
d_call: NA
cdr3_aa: CAWSAQGETNEKLFF
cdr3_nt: TGTGCCTGGAGTGCTCAGGGAGAAACTAATGAAAAACTGTTTTTT

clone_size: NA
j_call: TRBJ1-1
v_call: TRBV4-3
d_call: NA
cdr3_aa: CASSQDRGREAFF
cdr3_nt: TGCGCCAGCAGCCAAGATCGGGGCAGAGAAGCTTTCTTT

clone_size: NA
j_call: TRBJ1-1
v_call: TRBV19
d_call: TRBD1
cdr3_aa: CASSTRQGGMNTEAFF
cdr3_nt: TGTGCCAGTAGTACCCGACAGGGGGGAATGAACACTGAAGCTTTCTTT

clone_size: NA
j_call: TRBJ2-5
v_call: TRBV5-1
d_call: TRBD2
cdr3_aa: CASSPSGGFQETQYF
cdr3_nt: TGCGCCAGCAGCCCGAGCGGGGGTTTTCAAGAGACCCAGTACTTC

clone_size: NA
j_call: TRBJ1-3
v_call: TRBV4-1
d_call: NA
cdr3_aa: CASSQGLSGNTIYF
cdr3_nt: TGCGCCAGCAGCCAAGGGCTCTCTGGAAACACCATATATTTT

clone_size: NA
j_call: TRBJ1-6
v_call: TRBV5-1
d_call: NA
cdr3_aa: CASSPQVKGPNSPLHF
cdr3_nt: TGCGCCAGCAGCCCCCAAGTGAAGGGGCCTAATTCACCCCTCCACTTT

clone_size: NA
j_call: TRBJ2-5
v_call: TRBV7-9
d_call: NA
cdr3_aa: CASSLARRGRETQYF
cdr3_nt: TGTGCCAGCAGCTTAGCAAGGCGGGGACGGGAGACCCAGTACTTC

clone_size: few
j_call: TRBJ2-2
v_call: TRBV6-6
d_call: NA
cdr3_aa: CASSPPSRGGELFF
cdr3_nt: TGTGCCAGCAGCCCCCCGTCCCGGGGCGGGGAGCTGTTTTTT

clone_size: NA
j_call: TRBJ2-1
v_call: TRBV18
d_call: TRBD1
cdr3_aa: CASSRGQGYEQFF
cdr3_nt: TGTGCCAGCTCCCGGGGACAGGGTTATGAGCAGTTCTTC

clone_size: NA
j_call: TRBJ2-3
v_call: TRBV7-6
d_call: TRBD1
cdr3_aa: CASSLGTGSDTQYF
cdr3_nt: TGTGCCAGCAGCTTAGGGACAGGGTCAGATACGCAGTATTTT

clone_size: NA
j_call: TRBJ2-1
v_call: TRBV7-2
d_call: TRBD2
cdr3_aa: CASSPQAGDNEQFF
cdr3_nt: TGTGCCAGCAGCCCCCAGGCGGGGGACAATGAGCAGTTCTTC

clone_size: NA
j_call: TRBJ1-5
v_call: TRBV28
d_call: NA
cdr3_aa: CASSPRWVGYSNQPQHF
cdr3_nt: TGTGCCAGCAGCCCCCGCTGGGTGGGATATAGCAATCAGCCCCAGCATTTT

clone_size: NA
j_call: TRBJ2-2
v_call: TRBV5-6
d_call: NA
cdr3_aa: CASSYTGNTGELFF
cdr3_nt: TGTGCCAGCAGCTATACAGGGAACACCGGGGAGCTGTTTTTT

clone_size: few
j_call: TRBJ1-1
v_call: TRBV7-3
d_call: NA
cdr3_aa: CASSLTLGLEMNTEAFF
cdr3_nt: TGTGCCAGCAGCTTAACCTTAGGACTGGAGATGAACACTGAAGCTTTCTTT

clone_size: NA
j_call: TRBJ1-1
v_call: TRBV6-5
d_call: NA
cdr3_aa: CASSYLDEAFF
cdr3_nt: TGTGCCAGCAGTTACCTCGATGAAGCTTTCTTT

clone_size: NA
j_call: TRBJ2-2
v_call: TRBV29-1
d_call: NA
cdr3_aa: CSVGTQGANTGELFF
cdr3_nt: TGCAGCGTTGGGACCCAAGGGGCAAACACCGGGGAGCTGTTTTTT

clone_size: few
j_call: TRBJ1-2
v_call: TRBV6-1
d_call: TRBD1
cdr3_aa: CASSHRDSHNYGYTF
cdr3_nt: TGTGCCAGCAGCCACCGGGACAGCCATAACTATGGCTACACCTTC